A single sample gave rise to the 22 T cell receptor beta chains below, sequenced in a study of human T cells and chemical hapten exposure. The time point was: patch test 3, about 24 weeks after DPC sensitization. Sample treatment: therapeutic diphenylcyclopropenone sensitization with weekly scalp DPC. One entry per CDR3 protein results from TCRdb running MiXCR on the RACE reads. The table records about 90,000 distinct CDR3 sequences, approximately 11% of them present only once. The sample in question was whole blood, obtained in connection with sensitization to the hapten diphenylcyclopropenone (DPC). Receptor source: a woman in her 30s with alopecia areata. Some clones in this sample may be carry-over from other donors' samples.

This clonotype has just a few counts. This chain joins TRBV24-1 and TRBJ1-2; possible D gene TRBD1, 6 bases. Germline V gives CDR1 KGHDR, CDR2 SFDVKD. The germline V and J ends were trimmed by 11 bases and 8 bases, with 17 bases remaining between them. The CDR3 extends over 12 amino acids. CDR3 sequence: CAIQGGRQGYTF. CDR3 nucleotide sequence: TGTGCCATCCAAGGGGGGAGACAGGGCTACACCTTC.

The table lists this clonotype with many counts. The chain couples TRBV28 to TRBJ1-5, with D uncertain. Germline V CDR1 and CDR2: MDHEN, SYDVKM. The CDR3 loop spans 11 amino acids. Trimming took 8 bases from V and 4 from J, leaving 6 bases between them. The DNA for the CDR3 is TGTGCCAGCGGGAGTAATCAGCCCCAGCATTTT. It encodes CASGSNQPQHF.

V is TRBV6-1 and J is TRBJ1-4, with 9 bases lining up with TRBD1. CDR1 is MNHNS and CDR2 is SASEGT in the germline V gene. CDR3 length: 16 amino acids. V was clipped by 3 bases and J by 5 bases; unmatched bases: 7. The CDR3 spells CASSDRLGTGNEKLFF. The DNA for the CDR3 is TGTGCCAGCAGTGACCGGTTAGGGACAGGGAATGAAAAACTGTTTTTT.

The genes are TRBV12-3 or TRBV12-4 and TRBJ2-1; the D is unclear. Trimming took off 6 bases at V and 4 bases at J, with 13 bases between the two ends. This CDR3 is built from 14 residues. In DNA form, the CDR3 reads TGTGCCAGCAGGACTCCCCTTTTATACAATGAGCAGTTCTTC. It codes for CASRTPLLYNEQFF.

In this sample, this clonotype turned up a few times. This chain uses TRBV18 with TRBJ1-1; a weak D match, TRBD1 (5 bases). The germline gives CDR1 KGHSH, CDR2 LQKENI. The CDR3 sequence is 15 residues long. V was pared by 3 bases and J by 0 bases, with 11 bases between. The CDR3 DNA reads as TGTGCCAGCTCACCGACGCAGGGCATGAACACTGAAGCTTTCTTT. It specifies CASSPTQGMNTEAFF.

This clonotype was counted between two and nine times. CDR3 residues: CASSSDRSTEAFF. CDR3 nucleotide sequence: TGTGCCAGCAGTTCTGACCGGTCCACTGAAGCTTTCTTT. The chain uses TRBV6-5 and TRBJ1-1; no clear D gene. Germline V CDR1 and CDR2: MNHEY, SVGAGI. This CDR3 spans 13 amino acids. Trimming removed 4 bases at V and 4 bases at J, with 10 bases between.

Only a few counts were recorded for this clonotype. The V call is TRBV12-3 or TRBV12-4, the J call TRBJ1-2, with D tentatively TRBD1 (5 bases). The CDR3 length is 14 residues. The V and J ends lost 5 bases and 5 bases respectively, with 15 bases between them. The CDR3 region is CASSGTREGYGYTF. In nucleotides, the CDR3 is TGTGCCAGCAGTGGGACTAGGGAAGGATATGGCTACACCTTC.

Ten or more counts support this clonotype. The rearrangement links TRBV30 to TRBJ1-1; no clear D gene. V shed 5 bases and J shed 6 bases, with 16 bases lying between them. Germline V gene lookup returns CDR1 GTSNPN and CDR2 SVGIG (reference sequence). The CDR3 has 13 amino acids. In DNA form, the CDR3 reads TGTGCCTGGTGTTATACATGGGTCTCTGAAGCTTTCTTT. It specifies CAWCYTWVSEAFF.

This clonotype was picked up many times. This sequence joins TRBV20-1 and TRBJ2-7; D is ambiguous. Germline V CDR1 and CDR2: DFQATT, SNEGSKA (reference sequence). V was trimmed by 6 bases and J by 4 bases, leaving 16 bases between them. This CDR3 has 13 residues. The CDR3, as DNA: TGCAGTGCGTTTTCGCCGCCACCTTACGAGCAGTACTTC. The encoded protein is CSAFSPPPYEQYF.

The table lists this clonotype with many counts. This chain connects TRBV7-6 to TRBJ2-1, with 10 nucleotides matching TRBD2. The CDR3 is made up of 15 amino acids. Trimming at V came to 4 bases and at J to 7 bases, leaving 7 bases not matched to a gene. From germline, CDR1 is SGHVS and CDR2 FNYEAQ. CDR3 sequence reads: CASSYSGTSENEQFF. For the CDR3, the DNA is TGTGCCAGCAGCTACTCCGGGACTAGCGAGAATGAGCAGTTCTTC.

This clonotype was detected ten times or more. The chain carries TRBV5-1 and TRBJ2-1; D possibly matches TRBD1 or TRBD2 (5 bases each). Between the trimmed V and J ends, which lost 0 bases and 8 bases, there was a span of 12 bases. This CDR3 has 14 residues. In germline, CDR1 is SGHRS, CDR2 YFSETQ. The DNA for the CDR3 is TGCGCCAGCAGCTTGGCCTTGGGGCGGGATGAGCAGTTCTTC. Translating gives CASSLALGRDEQFF.

This clonotype showed up just a few times. The rearrangement links TRBV11-2 to TRBJ2-3; 8 nucleotides align to TRBD2. After removal of 2 bases from V and 5 bases from J, the junction contained 3 bases not matched to a gene. The germline CDR1 and CDR2 sequences are SGHAT and FQNNGV. The CDR3 spans 14 residues. The CDR3 DNA reads TGTGCCAGCAGCTTATTCGGGAGGGAAGATACGCAGTATTTT. Protein: CASSLFGREDTQYF.

The chain uses TRBV10-3 and TRBJ2-5; D tentatively fits TRBD1 or TRBD2 (5 bases each). With 6 bases removed from V and 1 base from J, the gap between germline ends came to 12 bases. Germline V gives CDR1 ENHRY, CDR2 SYGVKD. The CDR3 consists of 14 residues. CDR3 coding DNA: TGTGCCATCAGCAGAACCGGGGCCCAAGAGACCCAGTACTTC. Translated: CAISRTGAQETQYF.

This clonotype showed up many times. V usage is TRBV6-2 or TRBV6-3 and J usage is TRBJ2-6, with 7 bases fitting TRBD1. From germline, CDR1 is MNHEY and CDR2 SVGEGT. The CDR3 is made up of 19 amino acids. The ends lost 0 bases at V and 3 bases at J; junction bases unmatched: 11. As DNA, the CDR3 is TGTGCCAGCAGTTACTCGATACAGGGGACCTCCGTTGGGGCCAACGTCCTGACTTTC. Translation: CASSYSIQGTSVGANVLTF.

The chain has TRBV20-1 and TRBJ1-6, with TRBD1 as a possible D gene (6 bases). V was shortened by 1 base and J by 17 bases, with 15 bases between the two germline ends. Looked up from germline, CDR1 is DFQATT and CDR2 is SNEGSKA (reference sequence). This CDR3 contains 12 residues. As DNA, the CDR3 is TGCAGTGCTAGAGTCACCGGGACAACAATCCACTTT. As protein: CSARVTGTTIHF.

This clonotype occurred a few times. The rearrangement links TRBV27 to TRBJ2-1, with 8 bases lining up with TRBD2. The J segment lost 5 bases and the V segment lost 2 bases, leaving 14 bases of the junction unmatched. Germline lookup yields CDR1 MNHEY and CDR2 SMNVEV (reference sequence). The CDR3 runs 18 residues. The CDR3 reads CASSLEPPGTSRNNEQFF. In nucleotides, the CDR3 is TGTGCCAGCAGTTTAGAACCCCCCGGGACTAGTAGAAACAATGAGCAGTTCTTC.

A few counts support this clonotype. This chain connects TRBV6-5 to TRBJ2-5; D is possibly TRBD2 (6 bases). Germline assignment: CDR1 MNHEY and CDR2 SVGAGI. V was trimmed by 5 bases and J by 5 bases, leaving 18 bases between them. The CDR3 has 15 amino acids. The CDR3 DNA follows: TGTGCCAGCAGTCCAAGCACAGATCGGGGGGAGACCCAGTACTTC. It encodes CASSPSTDRGETQYF.

This clonotype was seen a few times. The rearrangement uses TRBV28 and TRBJ2-3; D possibly corresponds to TRBD1 (5 bases). CDR1 is MDHEN and CDR2 is SYDVKM in the germline V gene. V was cut by 7 bases and J by 1 base, with 15 bases left in between. CDR3 size: 15 residues. The CDR3 here is CASTLDSPGTDTQYF. DNA of the CDR3: TGTGCCAGCACCCTAGACAGTCCCGGCACAGATACGCAGTATTTT. The full variable domain, rest sourced from reference TRBV28 and TRBJ2-3, is DVKVTQSSRYLVKRTGEKVFLECVQDMDHENMFWYRQDPGLGLRLIYFSYDVKMKEKGDIPEGYSVSREKKERFSLILESASTNQTSMYLCASTLDSPGTDTQYFGPGTRLTVL.

This clonotype appeared many times. The chain employs TRBV12-3 or TRBV12-4 and TRBJ1-5; D ambiguous. Trimming removed 6 bases at V and 7 bases at J, with 10 bases between. CDR3 length: 12 residues. CDR3 in amino acids: CASSLIGQPQHF. The CDR3, as DNA: TGTGCCAGCAGCCTGATTGGACAGCCCCAGCATTTT.

This clonotype was picked up many times. The chain couples TRBV2 to TRBJ1-5; TRBD1 is a possible D gene (5 bases). This CDR3 has 13 amino acids. Per the germline V gene, CDR1 is SNHLY and CDR2 is FYNNEI. Deletions cut 5 bases from V and 4 bases from J, with 9 bases between. CDR3 sequence: CASSSRDNQPQHF. Written as DNA, the CDR3 is TGTGCCAGCAGTAGCAGGGATAATCAGCCCCAGCATTTT. The variable domain in full, with the rest retrieved from reference TRBV2 and TRBJ1-5, is EPEVTQTPSHQVTQMGQEVILRCVPISNHLYFYWYRQILGQKVEFLVSFYNNEISEKSEIFDDQFSVERPDGSNFTLKIRSTKLEDSAMYFCASSSRDNQPQHFGDGTRLSIL.

This clonotype is a singleton in its sample. The chain couples TRBV14 to TRBJ2-7; D is undetermined. V was pared by 0 bases and J by 9 bases, with 9 bases between. Germline V gene data show CDR1 as SGHDN and CDR2 as FVKESK. There are 12 residues in the CDR3. CDR3: CASSQDGSVQYV. The CDR3 region has the DNA TGTGCCAGCAGCCAAGATGGGTCGGTGCAGTACGTC.

Ten or more counts support this clonotype. The chain recombines TRBV11-2 with TRBJ2-5; 9 bases line up with TRBD2. Trimming removed 1 base from V and 5 bases from J; junction bases left unmatched: 8. The CDR3 runs 16 residues. CDR1 and CDR2 (germline): SGHAT, FQNNGV. The CDR3 sequence: CASSLATSGPRETQYF. The DNA for the CDR3 is TGTGCCAGCAGCTTAGCGACTAGCGGCCCCCGGGAGACCCAGTACTTC. The whole variable domain, remainder taken from reference TRBV11-2 and TRBJ2-5, is EAGVAQSPRYKIIEKRQSVAFWCNPISGHATLYWYQQILGQGPKLLIQFQNNGVVDDSQLPKDRFSAERLKGVDSTLKIQPAKLEDSAVYLCASSLATSGPRETQYFGPGTRLLVL.